The 27 T cell receptor beta chains listed next were all sequenced from one sample in a study of radiotherapy plus CTLA-4 blockade in lung cancer. Sequencing used immunoSEQ multiplex PCR; TCRdb keeps in-frame clones, though not all of them. The top ten hold about 3.3% of the sample, which has 40,000 to 50,000 clones, roughly four fifths seen once. Sequenced here: peripheral blood, sampled from a patient treated with radiotherapy plus ipilimumab. The receptor set was obtained from a human donor with non-small cell lung cancer who had stable disease on radiotherapy plus ipilimumab.

CDR3 region: CASRLAGAGELFF. Written as DNA, the CDR3 is TGTGCCAGCAGACTAGCGGGCGCCGGGGAGCTGTTTTTT. The chain is built from TRBV27 and TRBJ2-2; TRBD2 agrees at 9 bases. Unmatched junction bases numbered 2, after V lost 6 bases and J lost 6 bases. The CDR3 is 13 amino acids. The germline V gene has CDR1 MNHEY and CDR2 SMNVEV (reference sequence).

The chain has TRBV27 and TRBJ1-1, with 8 bases lining up with TRBD1. The length of the CDR3 is 13 residues. Per germline, CDR1 MNHEY and CDR2 SMNVEV (reference sequence). V shed 5 bases and J 10 bases; nucleotides not matched to a gene: 9. CDR3 nucleotides: TGTGCCAGCAGTCAACCAGGGGGCGGAGGAGCTTTCTTT. Translating gives CASSQPGGGGAFF.

The chain recombines TRBV7-9 with TRBJ1-5; TRBD1 is a possible D gene (5 bases). Trimming took 5 bases from V and 4 from J, leaving 9 bases between them. Germline V gene sequence: CDR1 SEHNR, CDR2 FQNEAQ (reference sequence). This CDR3 comprises 13 residues. CDR3 nucleotide sequence: TGTGCCAGCAGCATGGGGGGTAATCAGCCCCAGCATTTT. This translates into CASSMGGNQPQHF.

The table lists this clone with a few counts. The V and J genes are TRBV4-3 and TRBJ2-3, with 10 bases identical to TRBD2. Germline CDR1 reads LGHNA; CDR2 reads YSLEER. V shed 0 bases and J 8 bases; nucleotides not matched to a gene: 11. This CDR3 has 17 residues. The CDR3 protein is CASSQEESSGGAGTQYF. CDR3 bases: TGCGCCAGCAGCCAAGAAGAGTCTAGCGGGGGAGCGGGTACGCAGTATTTT.

The chain is built from TRBV11-3 and TRBJ2-3; 8 bases match TRBD1. The V gene end was trimmed by 5 bases and the J gene end by 6 bases; junction bases not matched to a gene: 7. Germline V gene sequence: CDR1 SGHNT, CDR2 YENEEA. The CDR3 consists of 14 residues. CDR3 sequence: CASSRGQGFDTQYF. In DNA, the CDR3 is TGTGCCAGCAGCCGAGGACAGGGATTTGATACGCAGTATTTT.

The V gene is TRBV5-4, the J gene TRBJ1-4, with 11 bases identical to TRBD1. The ends lost 3 bases at V and 8 bases at J; junction bases unmatched: 6. The germline V gene encodes CDR1 SGHNT and CDR2 YYREEE (reference sequence). The CDR3 runs to 15 residues. For the CDR3, the DNA is TGTGCCAGCAGCTCCCGGACAGGGGGCGGGGAAAAACTGTTTTTT. Translated, it gives CASSSRTGGGEKLFF.

This chain joins TRBV15 and TRBJ1-1; D call uncertain. Germline V gene lookup returns CDR1 LNHNV and CDR2 YYDKDF (reference sequence). V shed 0 bases and J shed 1 base, with 9 bases lying between them. The CDR3 loop spans 15 amino acids. The CDR3 loop reads CATSRDSYRNTEAFF. CDR3 DNA: TGTGCCACCAGCAGAGATTCCTACAGGAACACTGAAGCTTTCTTT.

This chain's CDR3 is CASSPSRTGAPKNIQYF. In DNA, the CDR3 is TGTGCCAGCTCACCCAGTAGGACAGGGGCCCCCAAAAACATTCAGTACTTC. The chain carries TRBV18 and TRBJ2-4; 9 positions agree with TRBD1. This CDR3 has 17 amino acids. Germline V CDR1 and CDR2: KGHSH, LQKENI. With 3 bases clipped from V and 2 bases from J, the junction kept 8 bases outside the gene matches.

The CDR3 DNA follows: TGTGCCTGGAGTGACACTACCTACGAGCAGTACTTC. Its translation: CAWSDTTYEQYF. V is TRBV30 and J is TRBJ2-7, with D uncertain. The CDR3 has 12 amino acids. Trimming stripped 1 base from V and 2 bases from J, with 6 bases between. Germline V CDR1 and CDR2: GTSNPN, SVGIG (reference sequence).

The V call is TRBV7-9, the J call TRBJ2-7; 9 nucleotides align to TRBD2. This CDR3 contains 16 residues. J was trimmed by 2 bases and V by 4 bases; bases with no gene match: 9. The germline CDR1 and CDR2 sequences are SEHNR and FQNEAQ (reference sequence). CDR3 in amino acids: CASSSGAGGSAYEQYF. The DNA of the CDR3 is TGTGCCAGCAGCTCGGGGGCGGGAGGGAGTGCCTACGAGCAGTACTTC.

In its sample, this clone was seen once. The chain recombines TRBV9 with TRBJ2-5; a possible D gene is TRBD2 (7 bases). The CDR3 loop spans 16 amino acids. V dropped 0 bases and J dropped 5 bases, with 17 bases sitting between them. Germline CDR1 reads SGDLS; CDR2 reads YYNGEE. This CDR3 reads CASSVDSRGGGETQYF. CDR3 coding DNA: TGTGCCAGCAGCGTAGATTCGAGGGGAGGGGGGGAGACCCAGTACTTC.

The V and J genes are TRBV5-5 and TRBJ1-2; D perhaps matches TRBD1 (5 bases). Trimming stripped 1 base from V and 8 bases from J, with 15 bases between. Germline loops: CDR1 SGHKS, CDR2 YYEKEE (reference sequence). The CDR3 extends over 14 amino acids. The CDR3 is CASSLTAGSLGYTF. DNA for the CDR3: TGTGCCAGCAGCTTGACGGCAGGGTCACTCGGCTACACCTTC. The full variable domain, rest sourced from reference TRBV5-5 and TRBJ1-2, is DAGVTQSPTHLIKTRGQQVTLRCSPISGHKSVSWYQQVLGQGPQFIFQYYEKEERGRGNFPDRFSARQFPNYSSELNVNALLLGDSALYLCASSLTAGSLGYTFGSGTRLTVV.

The chain joins TRBV4-1 to TRBJ2-2; D possibly corresponds to TRBD2 (6 bases). Germline V gene sequence: CDR1 MGHRA, CDR2 YSYEKL. The CDR3 runs to 14 residues. Trimming removed 7 bases from V and 1 base from J, with 10 bases in between. The DNA of the CDR3 is TGCGCCAGCATGGGACTTCGGAACACCGGGGAGCTGTTTTTT. It translates to CASMGLRNTGELFF.

This rearrangement joins TRBV6-5 to TRBJ2-1, with a tentative D call TRBD2 (6 bases). V was pared by 7 bases and J by 11 bases, with 15 bases between. The CDR3 totals 12 residues. Germline V gene lookup returns CDR1 MNHEY and CDR2 SVGAGI. The CDR3 region is CASKTGTEKQFF. The CDR3 DNA sequence: TGTGCCAGCAAGACTGGGACTGAGAAGCAGTTCTTC.

The rearrangement uses TRBV19 and TRBJ1-1, with TRBD1 matching over 8 bases. The CDR3 sequence is 15 residues long. The V segment lost 3 bases and the J segment 1 base; nucleotides outside the gene matches: 4. The germline V gene has CDR1 LNHDA and CDR2 SQIVND (reference sequence). The CDR3 region is CASSIRGRENTEAFF. In DNA, the CDR3 is TGTGCCAGTAGTATCAGGGGGCGGGAGAACACTGAAGCTTTCTTT.

The rearrangement joins TRBV9 to TRBJ2-5; 7 positions match TRBD2. The CDR3 totals 16 residues. Germline lookup yields CDR1 SGDLS and CDR2 YYNGEE. V lost 1 base, J lost 2 bases, and 8 bases stayed unmatched. CDR3 loop: CASSVLSGGGQETQYF. The CDR3, as DNA: TGTGCCAGCAGCGTATTATCGGGGGGTGGGCAAGAGACCCAGTACTTC.

CDR3 loop: CAVAGTGGGELFF. Here the CDR3 DNA reads TGTGCCGTGGCCGGGACAGGGGGCGGGGAGCTGTTTTTT. This rearrangement joins TRBV10-3 to TRBJ2-2; 11 bases are shared with TRBD1. The CDR3 consists of 13 residues. Trimming cost V 11 bases and J 7 bases; bases outside gene matches: 6. Germline V gene data show CDR1 as ENHRY and CDR2 as SYGVKD.

The chain carries TRBV2 and TRBJ2-3; weak D call: TRBD1 (6 bases). Trimming removed 9 bases from V and 0 bases from J, with 37 bases in between. Germline values: CDR1 SNHLY, CDR2 FYNNEI. This CDR3 has 22 amino acids. The chain's CDR3 is CASIQKSMALTARGGSTDTQYF. For the CDR3, the DNA is TGTGCCAGTATCCAAAAAAGCATGGCTCTCACAGCGCGAGGGGGTAGCACAGATACGCAGTATTTT.

The chain combines TRBV15 with TRBJ2-5, with D possibly matching TRBD1 (6 bases). This CDR3 spans 15 amino acids. Trimming took off 4 bases at V and 1 base at J, with 13 bases between the two ends. Germline V gene lookup returns CDR1 LNHNV and CDR2 YYDKDF (reference sequence). The CDR3 region has the DNA TGTGCCACCAGCACCCTTACAGGGACCCAAGAGACCCAGTACTTC. It specifies CATSTLTGTQETQYF.

The chain combines TRBV7-2 with TRBJ2-5; TRBD2 matches 7 bases. TRBJ2-7 explains the end of the DNA better; the J call may be wrong. There are 17 residues in the CDR3. The V gene's germline CDR1 is SGHTA and CDR2 FQGNSA. The CDR3 loop reads CASSFPVLAQSNHEQYF. CDR3 coding DNA: TGTGCCAGCAGCTTCCCCGTACTAGCGCAAAGCAATCACGAGCAGTACTTC.

The chain joins TRBV11-2 to TRBJ2-7; TRBD2 aligns across 9 bases. CDR1 SGHAT and CDR2 FQNNGV come from the germline V gene. J was trimmed by 6 bases and V by 5 bases; bases with no gene match: 14. This CDR3 region has 16 residues. The CDR3 region has the DNA TGTGCCAGCAGCCTTTTAGCGGGAGTAGGAGTTGGCGAGCAGTACTTC. As protein: CASSLLAGVGVGEQYF.

This chain joins TRBV6-1 and TRBJ1-2; no clear D. From germline, CDR1 is MNHNS and CDR2 SASEGT. V lost 2 bases and J 1 base, leaving 8 bases between the germline ends. The CDR3 has 14 amino acids. This chain's CDR3 is CASSEPGRNYGYTF. The CDR3 coding sequence is TGTGCCAGCAGTGAACCCGGTCGTAACTATGGCTACACCTTC.

J is TRBJ2-3 and V is TRBV29-1; 10 nucleotides agree with TRBD2. The length of the CDR3 is 18 residues. Germline values: CDR1 SQVTM, CDR2 ANQGSEA. V was pared by 2 bases and J by 3 bases, with 14 bases of the junction left unmatched. CDR3 region: CSVEPFGLAEEGTDTQYF. The CDR3 coding sequence is TGCAGCGTTGAACCCTTCGGACTAGCGGAAGAGGGAACAGATACGCAGTATTTT.

The gene calls are TRBV7-2 and TRBJ1-6; 9 nucleotides agree with TRBD1. In germline, CDR1 is SGHTA, CDR2 FQGNSA. The CDR3 length is 14 residues. The V segment lost 4 bases and the J segment 10 bases; nucleotides outside the gene matches: 5. The CDR3 nucleotides are TGTGCCAGCAGCTCGCAGGGACAGGGATCACCCCTCCACTTT. It translates to CASSSQGQGSPLHF.

With regard to this clone: Mismatch with germline at one junction end may stem from a read error. The gene calls are TRBV4-2 and TRBJ2-7, with D perhaps matching TRBD1 (6 bases). This CDR3 contains 16 residues. Per germline, CDR1 LGHNA and CDR2 YNFKEQ. This CDR3 is CASSQSQGMGFYEQHF. In DNA form, the CDR3 reads TGTGCCAGCAGCCAAAGTCAGGGGATGGGTTTCTACGAGCAGCACTTC.

The rearrangement uses TRBV27 and TRBJ1-2, with D maybe TRBD1 (6 bases). The germline V gene encodes CDR1 MNHEY and CDR2 SMNVEV (reference sequence). V lost 2 bases and J lost 5, with 9 bases in between. This CDR3 region has 13 residues. In DNA, the CDR3 is TGTGCCAGCAGTTTACGGACAGCGTATGGCTACACCTTC. Its translation: CASSLRTAYGYTF.

The chain is built from TRBV2 and TRBJ1-1, with a possible D match to TRBD1 (6 bases). The V gene lost 7 bases and the J gene lost 5 bases, with 14 bases spanning the gap. The V gene's germline CDR1 is SNHLY and CDR2 FYNNEI. This CDR3 region has 13 residues. CDR3 loop: CASNRDRFTEAFF. As DNA, the CDR3 is TGTGCCAGCAATCGAGACAGGTTTACTGAAGCTTTCTTT.